This T cell receptor beta chain was captured by sequencing in a study of OX40 agonist ivuxolimab in advanced cancers. Study-level background: Of mixed ages from 23 to 79 and averaging about 56 years, the group was approximately 80% male. Study-level results: Averaged across samples, CD8+ T cells carried more expanded clones than CD4+ did.

Produced via immunoSEQ multiplex PCR; TCRdb's table is partial and in-frame only. The sample gives some 80,000 clones, around 94% of which show up once; about 20% is in the top ten. Germline V gene data show CDR1 as SGDLS and CDR2 as YYNGEE. J was trimmed by 7 bases and V by 3 bases; bases with no gene match: 8. CDR3 length: 17 residues. Remarks on this clone: The antigen is not known.

Autoimmune disease history or systemic immunosuppression was exclusionary. Blood sampling was done at baseline, cycle 4 day 1, and cycle 7 day 1. This TCR derives from an adult with an advanced solid tumor such as melanoma, head and neck, liver or kidney cancer. This chain connects TRBV9 to TRBJ2-1; TRBD2 agrees at 15 bases. Sequences were derived from CD4+ or CD8+ T cells sorted from blood, sampled in a trial of the OX40 agonist ivuxolimab. The CDR3 DNA reads TGTGCCAGCAGCGAACGGACTAGCGGGGGGGCGTTGAATGAGCAGTTCTTC. Amino acids: CASSERTSGGALNEQFF.